The 3 T cell receptor beta chains below come from one sample, sequenced in a study of monozygotic twins with inflammatory bowel disease. Following a re-call of the 5' RACE reads, TCRdb has one entry per CDR3 protein and lacks DNA. The sample table includes some 200,000 distinct CDR3 sequences. The sequencing input was blood. The receptors here all came from a human donor with ulcerative colitis or Crohn's disease, or a healthy co-twin of an affected twin (not recorded which).

The CDR3 protein is CASSSGYTEAFF. The chain uses TRBV12-3 or TRBV12-4 and TRBJ1-1; TCRdb designates TRBD1, a call that cannot be tested without DNA. The CDR3 runs 12 residues.

This chain connects TRBV9 to TRBJ2-3; TCRdb's assignment of TRBD1 cannot be checked, as there is no DNA. This CDR3 contains 14 residues. From germline, CDR1 is SGDLS and CDR2 YYNGEE. CDR3 loop: CASSVARGTDTQYF.

By frequency, this clonotype is medium-sized. The chain joins TRBV29-1 to TRBJ2-3. The CDR3 runs to 14 residues. Germline-derived CDR1 and CDR2 are SQVTM and ANQGSEA. The CDR3 sequence is CSVRSGASTDTQYF.